This section outlines one TCR beta chain sequence together with its context. Its specificity is not known. Measured with immunoSEQ multiplex PCR; TCRdb has only the in-frame clones, and not every one. The table shows more than 4,000 clones, with roughly 67% occurring only once. The sample belongs to a study of CD8 T cell repertoires and HIV-1 epitope variants. Study-level information: Epitopes were three Gag families plus Nef HW9 and YT9. Study conclusions and caveats: The TAALDMSHF plasma variant had no responses, unlike KF9 (about 5 clonotypes) and HW9 (one). The assay identified only TCR beta chains of antigen-proliferating T cells.

This CDR3 comprises 13 residues. Germline values: CDR1 SGHAT, CDR2 FQNNGV. Sequencing was done on a sample of cultured CD8+ T cells derived from PBMCs. J is TRBJ2-5 and V is TRBV11-2; D remains ambiguous. The DNA end favors TRBJ2-7, so the J call may be wrong. This receptor was obtained from a male donor with HIV. The CDR3 sequence: CASSLVGSYEQYF. DNA of the CDR3: TGTGCCAGCAGCTTAGTTGGCAGTTACGAGCAGTACTTC.